Listed below are T cell receptor beta chains from one sample, sequenced in a study of cytomegalovirus exposure and HLA in healthy donors. The assay was immunoSEQ multiplex PCR, and TCRdb's table has in-frame clones only and misses some. The table lists some 130,000 clones, approximately 80% of them singletons, with approximately 4% in the top ten. The sequenced sample consisted of PBMCs. The receptors come from a woman in her forties in good health and CMV-seronegative. Each CDR3 is given with its conserved first and last residue. The D gene is left open where the match is weak. Size is omitted from some rows. Given values are once, few, many or a class for expanded clones.

D gene: TRBD1; J gene: TRBJ2-3; V gene: TRBV7-2; clone size: -; CDR3 DNA: TGTGCCAGCAGCGCCGGACAGGGGAGCACAGATACGCAGTATTTT; CDR3 protein: CASSAGQGSTDTQYF
D gene: TRBD1; J gene: TRBJ1-3; V gene: TRBV2; clone size: -; CDR3 DNA: TGTTCCAGCAGTACGGACAGGGGGCCTGGAAACACCATATATTTT; CDR3 protein: CSSSTDRGPGNTIYF
D gene: TRBD1; J gene: TRBJ2-7; V gene: TRBV6-5; clone size: -; CDR3 DNA: TGTGCCAGCGGCAGGGGGTTCTACGAGCAGTACTTC; CDR3 protein: CASGRGFYEQYF
D gene: -; J gene: TRBJ1-2; V gene: TRBV12-5; clone size: -; CDR3 DNA: TGTGCTAGTGGTTCCCGGCCCCCGACAGGTAGCTATGGCTACACCTTC; CDR3 protein: CASGSRPPTGSYGYTF
D gene: -; J gene: TRBJ2-7; V gene: TRBV2; clone size: -; CDR3 DNA: TGTGCCAGCAGCTCGGGGTCCTACGAGCAGTACTTC; CDR3 protein: CASSSGSYEQYF
D gene: -; J gene: TRBJ1-1; V gene: TRBV5-8; clone size: -; CDR3 DNA: TGTGCCAGCAGCTTGGTGTGGGGAGGAAACACTAAAGCTTTCTTT; CDR3 protein: CASSLVWGGNTKAFF
D gene: TRBD1; J gene: TRBJ2-3; V gene: TRBV6-6; clone size: once; CDR3 DNA: TGTGCCAGCAGTCCACCGGGACAGGGTCGGACAGATACGCAGTATTTT; CDR3 protein: CASSPPGQGRTDTQYF
D gene: -; J gene: TRBJ2-3; V gene: TRBV7-9; clone size: -; CDR3 DNA: TGTGCCAGCAGCCCAACGGGAGGCACAGATACGCAGTATTTT; CDR3 protein: CASSPTGGTDTQYF
D gene: -; J gene: TRBJ1-5; V gene: TRBV27; clone size: -; CDR3 DNA: TGTGCCACCGGCCAGGGCAGCAATCAGCCCCAGCATTTT; CDR3 protein: CATGQGSNQPQHF
D gene: -; J gene: TRBJ1-5; V gene: TRBV6-4; clone size: -; CDR3 DNA: TGTGCCAGTGTTATTCGGTATAGCAATCAGCCCCAGCATTTT; CDR3 protein: CASVIRYSNQPQHF
D gene: -; J gene: TRBJ2-1; V gene: TRBV9; clone size: few; CDR3 DNA: TGTGCCAGCACCTTCACGGTCGGGGGTGAGCAGTTCTTC; CDR3 protein: CASTFTVGGEQFF
D gene: -; J gene: TRBJ1-1; V gene: TRBV18; clone size: -; CDR3 DNA: TGTGCCAGCTCACCACCGTCGACTCGGGATCTTGGGGCTTTCTTT; CDR3 protein: CASSPPSTRDLGAFF
D gene: -; J gene: TRBJ1-5; V gene: TRBV19; clone size: -; CDR3 DNA: TGTGCCAGTAGGCTTGGACAATATAGCAATCAGCCCCAGCATTTT; CDR3 protein: CASRLGQYSNQPQHF
D gene: -; J gene: TRBJ1-5; V gene: TRBV4-1; clone size: -; CDR3 DNA: TGCGCCAGCAGCCAAGGGCTAGAGTTCGGGCAGCCCCAGCATTTT; CDR3 protein: CASSQGLEFGQPQHF
D gene: -; J gene: TRBJ1-1; V gene: TRBV5-1; clone size: -; CDR3 DNA: TGCGCCAGCAGCCTGGGGGAGACCACTGAAGCTTTCTTT; CDR3 protein: CASSLGETTEAFF
D gene: -; J gene: TRBJ2-2; V gene: TRBV9; clone size: once; CDR3 DNA: TGTGCCAGCAGCCCTAGAGGAGGGGAGGACACCGGGGAGCTGTTTTTT; CDR3 protein: CASSPRGGEDTGELFF
D gene: -; J gene: TRBJ1-4; V gene: TRBV15; clone size: -; CDR3 DNA: TGTGCCACCAGCAGAGACCCGGGAGCTAATGAAAAACTGTTTTTT; CDR3 protein: CATSRDPGANEKLFF
D gene: -; J gene: TRBJ1-1; V gene: TRBV27; clone size: -; CDR3 DNA: TGTGCCAGCAGTTTATCGTGGAGGGGGGGATCCACTGAAGCTTTCTTT; CDR3 protein: CASSLSWRGGSTEAFF
D gene: -; J gene: TRBJ1-6; V gene: TRBV7-2; clone size: -; CDR3 DNA: TGTGCCAGCAGCTTAGTTGGCTCACCCCTCCACTTT; CDR3 protein: CASSLVGSPLHF
D gene: TRBD1; J gene: TRBJ2-2; V gene: TRBV28; clone size: -; CDR3 DNA: TGTGCCAGCAGGGAGGGGACAGGGAACACCGGGGAGCTGTTTTTT; CDR3 protein: CASREGTGNTGELFF
D gene: -; J gene: TRBJ1-2; V gene: TRBV29-1; clone size: once; CDR3 DNA: TGCAGCGCCCATTCGGTGGATGGCTACACCTTC; CDR3 protein: CSAHSVDGYTF
D gene: -; J gene: TRBJ1-5; V gene: TRBV7-2; clone size: -; CDR3 DNA: TGTGCCAGCAGCTTAGGAGGAGGGGATCAGCCCCAGCATTTT; CDR3 protein: CASSLGGGDQPQHF
D gene: TRBD2; J gene: TRBJ2-3; V gene: TRBV7-6; clone size: -; CDR3 DNA: TGTGCCAGCAGTTTTAGCGGGTATAGCACAGATACGCAGTATTTT; CDR3 protein: CASSFSGYSTDTQYF
D gene: -; J gene: TRBJ1-2; V gene: TRBV5-1; clone size: -; CDR3 DNA: TGCGCCAGCAGTTCGGGGGGTAGCTATGGCTACACCTTC; CDR3 protein: CASSSGGSYGYTF
D gene: -; J gene: TRBJ1-2; V gene: TRBV2; clone size: -; CDR3 DNA: TGTGCCAGCAGTGAATTCGAGGGTGGTGCCCGATATGGCTACACCTTC; CDR3 protein: CASSEFEGGARYGYTF
D gene: -; J gene: TRBJ1-5; V gene: TRBV7-7; clone size: -; CDR3 DNA: TGTGCTAGCAGCTACCCGGACAGAAGCAATCAGCCCCAGCATTTT; CDR3 protein: CASSYPDRSNQPQHF
D gene: TRBD1; J gene: TRBJ2-7; V gene: TRBV11-2; clone size: -; CDR3 DNA: TGTGCCAGCAGCTTGCGGGACAGGGGAAGCGAGCAGTACTTC; CDR3 protein: CASSLRDRGSEQYF
D gene: TRBD2; J gene: TRBJ2-1; V gene: TRBV5-4; clone size: once; CDR3 DNA: TGTGCCAGCAGCCCGACTAGCGGGGGATACAATGAGCAGTTCTTC; CDR3 protein: CASSPTSGGYNEQFF
D gene: -; J gene: TRBJ1-2; V gene: TRBV2; clone size: -; CDR3 DNA: TGTGCCAGCACGGAAGGAGTGGGCGGGGGTGGCTATGGCTACACCTTC; CDR3 protein: CASTEGVGGGGYGYTF
D gene: TRBD2; J gene: TRBJ2-1; V gene: TRBV6-4; clone size: -; CDR3 DNA: TGTGCCAGCAGCTCATTAGTGGGGGGGTTGGATGAGCAGTTCTTC; CDR3 protein: CASSSLVGGLDEQFF
D gene: TRBD2; J gene: TRBJ2-1; V gene: TRBV11-2; clone size: -; CDR3 DNA: TGTGCCAGCAGCTTTAGAGCGGGAGGGCCTAACAATGAGCAGTTCTTC; CDR3 protein: CASSFRAGGPNNEQFF
D gene: -; J gene: TRBJ1-1; V gene: TRBV27; clone size: -; CDR3 DNA: TGTGCCAGCAGTTTAGGGGGGGCTGAAGCTTTCTTT; CDR3 protein: CASSLGGAEAFF
D gene: -; J gene: TRBJ1-4; V gene: TRBV25-1; clone size: -; CDR3 DNA: TGTGCCAGCAGTGAACCCCTAGGTGCTATGGATGAAAAACTGTTTTTT; CDR3 protein: CASSEPLGAMDEKLFF
D gene: -; J gene: TRBJ1-5; V gene: TRBV2; clone size: -; CDR3 DNA: TGTGCCAGCAGTGAACAGGGGTTAAATCAGCCCCAGCATTTT; CDR3 protein: CASSEQGLNQPQHF
D gene: -; J gene: TRBJ1-2; V gene: TRBV6-1; clone size: -; CDR3 DNA: TGTGCCAGCAGCACCGGGGAAACCGGTGGCTACACCTTC; CDR3 protein: CASSTGETGGYTF
D gene: TRBD2; J gene: TRBJ2-5; V gene: TRBV19; clone size: -; CDR3 DNA: TGTGCCAGTAGTATTAGTGGGGTGGGGACTAGCGGGAGGGTAAAGACCCAGTACTTC; CDR3 protein: CASSISGVGTSGRVKTQYF
D gene: -; J gene: TRBJ1-1; V gene: TRBV4-1; clone size: -; CDR3 DNA: TGCGCCAGCAGCCAAGATCTCCACACTGAAGCTTTCTTT; CDR3 protein: CASSQDLHTEAFF
D gene: TRBD1; J gene: TRBJ1-3; V gene: TRBV4-1; clone size: few; CDR3 DNA: TGCGCCAGCAGCCAACCCAGACAGGGAAAGGAAAACACCATATATTTT; CDR3 protein: CASSQPRQGKENTIYF
D gene: TRBD2; J gene: TRBJ2-2; V gene: TRBV7-2; clone size: -; CDR3 DNA: TGTGCCAGCAGCTTGGGGGGGAGTCCCGGGGAGCTGTTTTTT; CDR3 protein: CASSLGGSPGELFF
D gene: TRBD1; J gene: TRBJ1-4; V gene: TRBV4-2; clone size: -; CDR3 DNA: TGTGCCAGCAGACCGACAGGGGTTAGAGAAAAACTGTTTTTT; CDR3 protein: CASRPTGVREKLFF
D gene: TRBD2; J gene: TRBJ2-7; V gene: TRBV5-6; clone size: once; CDR3 DNA: TGTGCCAGCAGCTTTCTGGCTAGCGGGGTCTCCTACGAGCAGTACTTC; CDR3 protein: CASSFLASGVSYEQYF
D gene: -; J gene: TRBJ2-7; V gene: TRBV19; clone size: -; CDR3 DNA: TGTGCCAGTAGCGCCGGCCTAGCGACCCGTGAGCAGTACTTC; CDR3 protein: CASSAGLATREQYF
D gene: -; J gene: TRBJ1-2; V gene: TRBV4-1; clone size: -; CDR3 DNA: TGCGCCAGCAGCCAATATTTAGGGACAACCTATGGCTACACCTTC; CDR3 protein: CASSQYLGTTYGYTF
D gene: -; J gene: TRBJ1-1; V gene: TRBV28; clone size: -; CDR3 DNA: TGTGCCAGCAGCCGTGGGGGCAAGACTGAAGCTTTCTTT; CDR3 protein: CASSRGGKTEAFF
D gene: -; J gene: TRBJ1-4; V gene: TRBV5-1; clone size: -; CDR3 DNA: TGCGCCAGCAGCGCGGGGCGCGGCCAGGAAAAACTGTTTTTT; CDR3 protein: CASSAGRGQEKLFF
D gene: TRBD2; J gene: TRBJ2-1; V gene: TRBV9; clone size: -; CDR3 DNA: TGTGCCAGCAGCGCGACTAGCGGGGGGCCCCATGAGCAGTTCTTC; CDR3 protein: CASSATSGGPHEQFF
D gene: TRBD2; J gene: TRBJ2-1; V gene: TRBV9; clone size: -; CDR3 DNA: TGTGCCAGCAGCGTAGAGCGGGACTACAATGAGCAGTTCTTC; CDR3 protein: CASSVERDYNEQFF
D gene: -; J gene: TRBJ2-5; V gene: TRBV5-5; clone size: -; CDR3 DNA: TGTGCCAGCAGCTCCCACATGCGAGCGGGCAAAGAGACCCAGTACTTC; CDR3 protein: CASSSHMRAGKETQYF
D gene: TRBD2; J gene: TRBJ2-1; V gene: TRBV2; clone size: -; CDR3 DNA: TGTGCCGGCCTAGCGGGAGATGGGAATGAGCAGTTCTTC; CDR3 protein: CAGLAGDGNEQFF
D gene: TRBD2; J gene: TRBJ2-7; V gene: TRBV4-3; clone size: -; CDR3 DNA: TGCGCCAGCAGCCAAGTCCCCCCGCGGGGGGGCGCGTCCTACGAGCAGTACTTC; CDR3 protein: CASSQVPPRGGASYEQYF
D gene: TRBD1; J gene: TRBJ2-3; V gene: TRBV27; clone size: -; CDR3 DNA: TGTGCCAGCAGTTTACACAGGGGCGTCAGCACAGATACGCAGTATTTT; CDR3 protein: CASSLHRGVSTDTQYF
D gene: -; J gene: TRBJ2-7; V gene: TRBV5-1; clone size: -; CDR3 DNA: TGCGCCAGCAGCTTCGTTGGGGGCCGTCCTGGCGAGCAGTACTTC; CDR3 protein: CASSFVGGRPGEQYF
D gene: -; J gene: TRBJ2-2; V gene: TRBV5-6; clone size: -; CDR3 DNA: TGTGCCAGCACCCAAAAGGGGTTCTGGGGGGAGCTGTTTTTT; CDR3 protein: CASTQKGFWGELFF
D gene: -; J gene: TRBJ1-5; V gene: TRBV5-6; clone size: -; CDR3 DNA: TGTGCCAGCAGCCGAGGCGGACAGCCCCAGCATTTT; CDR3 protein: CASSRGGQPQHF
D gene: TRBD1; J gene: TRBJ2-1; V gene: TRBV29-1; clone size: -; CDR3 DNA: TGCAGCGTTGACCGGACAGGGGGCTTGGAGCAGTTCTTC; CDR3 protein: CSVDRTGGLEQFF
D gene: -; J gene: TRBJ2-1; V gene: TRBV4-3; clone size: once; CDR3 DNA: TGCGCCAGCAGCCAAGTGAGCTACAATGAGCAGTTCTTC; CDR3 protein: CASSQVSYNEQFF
D gene: -; J gene: TRBJ1-2; V gene: TRBV19; clone size: -; CDR3 DNA: TGTGCCAGTAGTATCGGGGAGGGCCTATATGGCTACACCTTC; CDR3 protein: CASSIGEGLYGYTF
D gene: -; J gene: TRBJ2-2; V gene: TRBV7-6; clone size: -; CDR3 DNA: TGTGCCAGCAGCTTAGGGCAGGGGTACACCGGGGAGCTGTTTTTT; CDR3 protein: CASSLGQGYTGELFF
D gene: TRBD2; J gene: TRBJ2-3; V gene: TRBV7-2; clone size: -; CDR3 DNA: TGTGCCAGCAGCGCTAGCGGGAGGGCCGGTAATACGCAGTATTTT; CDR3 protein: CASSASGRAGNTQYF